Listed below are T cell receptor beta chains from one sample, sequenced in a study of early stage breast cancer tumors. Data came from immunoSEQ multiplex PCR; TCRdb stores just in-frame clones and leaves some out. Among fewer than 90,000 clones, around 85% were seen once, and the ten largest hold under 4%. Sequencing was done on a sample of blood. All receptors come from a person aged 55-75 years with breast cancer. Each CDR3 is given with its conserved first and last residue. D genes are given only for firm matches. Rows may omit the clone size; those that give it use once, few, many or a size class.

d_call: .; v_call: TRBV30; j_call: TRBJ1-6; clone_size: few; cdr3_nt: TGTGCCTGGAGATCACTCTGGAGTAATTCACCCCTCCACTTT; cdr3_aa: CAWRSLWSNSPLHF
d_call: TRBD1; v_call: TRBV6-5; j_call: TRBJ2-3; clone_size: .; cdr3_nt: TGTGCCAGCAGAGGACAGGGCGCAGATACGCAGTATTTT; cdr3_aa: CASRGQGADTQYF
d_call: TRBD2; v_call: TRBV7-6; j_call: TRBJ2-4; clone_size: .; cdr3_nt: TGTGCCAGCAGCAAGACTAGCGGGGGATACTTAGCCAAAAACATTCAGTACTTC; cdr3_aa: CASSKTSGGYLAKNIQYF
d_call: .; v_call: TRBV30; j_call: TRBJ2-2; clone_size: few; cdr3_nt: TGTGCCTGGAGTGTAGGCAGTAACACCGGGGAGCTGTTTTTT; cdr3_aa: CAWSVGSNTGELFF
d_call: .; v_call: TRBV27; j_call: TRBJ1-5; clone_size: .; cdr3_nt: TGTGCCAGCAGTTTCGACGGGCGGCAGCCCCAGCATTTT; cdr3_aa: CASSFDGRQPQHF
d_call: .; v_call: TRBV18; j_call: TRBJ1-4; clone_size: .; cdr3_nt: TGTGCCAGCTCACCACTTGCAACTAATGAAAAACTGTTTTTT; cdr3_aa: CASSPLATNEKLFF
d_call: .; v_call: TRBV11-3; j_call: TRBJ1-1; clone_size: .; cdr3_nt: TGTGCCAGCAGCTTACCTAGCTTGAGATCCGAAGCTTTCTTT; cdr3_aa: CASSLPSLRSEAFF
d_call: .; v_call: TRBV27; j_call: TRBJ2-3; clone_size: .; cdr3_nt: TGTGCCAGCAGAGACAGTATTAGCACAGATACGCAGTATTTT; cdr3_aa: CASRDSISTDTQYF
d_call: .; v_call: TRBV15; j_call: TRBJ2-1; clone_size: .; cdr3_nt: TGTGCCACCAGCAGGGACCACTACGAGCAGTTCTTC; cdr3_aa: CATSRDHYEQFF
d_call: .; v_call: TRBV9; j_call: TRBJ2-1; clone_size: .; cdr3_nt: TGTGCCAGCAGCGAAGAAGGGCAAGGTGGAAATGAGCAGTTCTTC; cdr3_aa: CASSEEGQGGNEQFF
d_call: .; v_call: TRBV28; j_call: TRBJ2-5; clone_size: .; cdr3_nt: TGTGCCAGCAGTTTAGCTTTACAGCCAGCCGGAGAGACCCAGTACTTC; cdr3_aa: CASSLALQPAGETQYF
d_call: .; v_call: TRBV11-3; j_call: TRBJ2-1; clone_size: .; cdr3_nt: TGTGCCAGCAGCTTCGCTAGTTGGGGCCGCTCCTACAATGAGCAGTTCTTC; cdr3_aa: CASSFASWGRSYNEQFF
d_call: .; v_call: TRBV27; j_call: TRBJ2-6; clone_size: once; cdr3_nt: TGTGCCAGCTACACGGCTGGGGCCAACGTCCTGACTTTC; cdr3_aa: CASYTAGANVLTF
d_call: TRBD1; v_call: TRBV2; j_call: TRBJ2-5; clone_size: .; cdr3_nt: TGTGCCAGCAGTGAAAACGAGGGACAGCAAGAGACCCAGTACTTC; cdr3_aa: CASSENEGQQETQYF
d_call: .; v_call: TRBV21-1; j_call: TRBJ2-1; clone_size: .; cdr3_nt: TGTGCCAGCAGCAAAGTAGGGACCTCCTACAATGAGCAGTTCTTC; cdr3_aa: CASSKVGTSYNEQFF
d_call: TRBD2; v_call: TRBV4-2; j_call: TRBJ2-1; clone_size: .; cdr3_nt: TGTGCCAGCAGCCAAGTGGCGGGAGGGATATATGAGCAGTTCTTC; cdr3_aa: CASSQVAGGIYEQFF
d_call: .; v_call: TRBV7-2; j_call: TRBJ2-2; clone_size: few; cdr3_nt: TGTGCCAGCAGCTTAGTAGGGGTAGTAGATCCCGGGGAGCTGTTTTTT; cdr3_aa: CASSLVGVVDPGELFF
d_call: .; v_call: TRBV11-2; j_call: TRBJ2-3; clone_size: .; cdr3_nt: TGTGCCAGCAGCTTATGGGCCGGGGAGAGCACAGATACGCAGTATTTT; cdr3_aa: CASSLWAGESTDTQYF
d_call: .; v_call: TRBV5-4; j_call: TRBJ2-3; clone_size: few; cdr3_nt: TGTGCCAGCAGCTTAGGACTTGACACAGATACGCAGTATTTT; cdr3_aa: CASSLGLDTDTQYF
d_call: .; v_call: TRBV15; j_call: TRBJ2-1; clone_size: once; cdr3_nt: TGTGCCACCAGCAGAGATTCGGACGACAATGAGCAGTTCTTC; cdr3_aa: CATSRDSDDNEQFF
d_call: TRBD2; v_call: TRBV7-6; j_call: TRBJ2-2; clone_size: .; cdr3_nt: TGTGCCAGCAGCTTAACCGTCCTAGCGGGGGCCGGGGAGCTGTTTTTT; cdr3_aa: CASSLTVLAGAGELFF
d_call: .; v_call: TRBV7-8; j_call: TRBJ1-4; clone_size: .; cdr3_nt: TGTGCCAGCAGCTTAAGGGCCCTGGTATATGAAAAACTGTTTTTT; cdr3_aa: CASSLRALVYEKLFF
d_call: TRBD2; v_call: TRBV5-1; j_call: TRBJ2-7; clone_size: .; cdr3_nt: TGCGCCAGCCCACAAGGACTAGCGGAGCAGTACTTC; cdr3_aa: CASPQGLAEQYF
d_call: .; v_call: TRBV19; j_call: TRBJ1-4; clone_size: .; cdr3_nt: TGTGCCAGTAGCACTAAACCCAACAGGGCAACTAATGAAAAACTGTTTTTT; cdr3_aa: CASSTKPNRATNEKLFF
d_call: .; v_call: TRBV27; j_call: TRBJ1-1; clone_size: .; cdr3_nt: TGTGCCAGCAGTTTATCGCCGCCAGCACCCACTGAAGCTTTCTTT; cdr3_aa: CASSLSPPAPTEAFF
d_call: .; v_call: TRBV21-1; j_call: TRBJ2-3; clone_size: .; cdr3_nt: TGTGCCAGCACCGTATCCAGCTGGGTATCACTAGGCGGCACAGATACGCAGTATTTT; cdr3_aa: CASTVSSWVSLGGTDTQYF
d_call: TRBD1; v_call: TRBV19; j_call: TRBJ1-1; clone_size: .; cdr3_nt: TGTGCCAGTAGTATAATGACAGGGTTTGACACTGAAGCTTTCTTT; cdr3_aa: CASSIMTGFDTEAFF
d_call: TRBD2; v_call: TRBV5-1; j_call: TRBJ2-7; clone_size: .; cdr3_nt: TGCGCCAGCAGCTCTAGCGGGGGGGCCTACGAGCAGTACTTC; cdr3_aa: CASSSSGGAYEQYF
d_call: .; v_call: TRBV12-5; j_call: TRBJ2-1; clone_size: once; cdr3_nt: TGTGCTAGTGGCCCCTGGGGGGGCGGGAGTGGGAATGAGCAGTTCTTC; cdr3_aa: CASGPWGGGSGNEQFF
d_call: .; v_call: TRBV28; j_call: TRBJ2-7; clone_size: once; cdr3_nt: TGTGCCAGCAGCCCGACCGGGGCGCGGACCAGGAACGAGCAGTACTTC; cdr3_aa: CASSPTGARTRNEQYF
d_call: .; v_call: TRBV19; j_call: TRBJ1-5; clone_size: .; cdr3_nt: TGTGCCAGTAAATCCGGTTCCTCGTCCCAGCATTTT; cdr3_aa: CASKSGSSSQHF
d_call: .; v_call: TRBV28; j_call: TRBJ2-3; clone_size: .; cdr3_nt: TGTGCCAGCAGTTTGGGGTTAGCCACAGATACGCAGTATTTT; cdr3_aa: CASSLGLATDTQYF
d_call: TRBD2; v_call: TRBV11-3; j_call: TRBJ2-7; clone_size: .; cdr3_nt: TGTGCCAGCAGCTTAGGACGCGGCGGGAGTTCCTACGAGCAGTACTTC; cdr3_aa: CASSLGRGGSSYEQYF
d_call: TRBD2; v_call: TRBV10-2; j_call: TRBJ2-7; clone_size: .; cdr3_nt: TGCGCCAGCAGTGAGGGCGGGAGGCCCTACGAGCAGTACTTC; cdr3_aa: CASSEGGRPYEQYF